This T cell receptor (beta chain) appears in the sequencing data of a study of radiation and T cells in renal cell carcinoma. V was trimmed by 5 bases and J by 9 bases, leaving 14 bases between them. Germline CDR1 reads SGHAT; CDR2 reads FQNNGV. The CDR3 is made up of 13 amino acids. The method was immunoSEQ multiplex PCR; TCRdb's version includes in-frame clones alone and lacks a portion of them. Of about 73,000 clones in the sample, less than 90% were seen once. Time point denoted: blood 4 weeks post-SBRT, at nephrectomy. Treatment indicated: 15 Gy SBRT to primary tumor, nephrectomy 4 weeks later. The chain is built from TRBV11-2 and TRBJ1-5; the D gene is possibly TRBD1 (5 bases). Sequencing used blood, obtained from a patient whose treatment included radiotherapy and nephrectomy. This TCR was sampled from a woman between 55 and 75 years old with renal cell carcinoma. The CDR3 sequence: CASSRQGASPQHF. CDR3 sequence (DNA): TGTGCCAGCAGCCGTCAGGGTGCTTCGCCCCAGCATTTT.